This TCR beta chain was identified in a study of blood T cells in healthy people across ages (dated by TCRdb to between 2014 and 2016). With respect to the entire study: Template switching captured roughly one uniquely barcoded TCR beta cDNA molecule per two T cells in model experiments. To track age-related changes in TCR beta repertoire diversity, the study relied on deep sequencing normalized with unique cDNA molecular identifiers. Four age groups were formed from the donors: young (average approximately 15 years), middle-aged (around 39), aged (over 55) and long-lived (around 82). To avoid experimental bias, donors of different ages were spread randomly across the sequencing lanes. Using the same blood draw, the study looked at two additional independent replicas of 1 million unique cDNA reads for two donors, one aged 18 to 29 and the other aged 80 or older. Results the study describes overall, beyond this receptor: A strong correlation was found between observed TCR beta diversity and the percentage of naive T cells measured by flow cytometry. Estimates of total diversity from one million sequenced T cells were regarded as lower bounds and underestimates. Conclusive comparison of naive and antigen-experienced compartments was prevented by the profiling of bulk unsorted PBMCs. Compared with the aged group, more naive CD4+ T cells, fewer expanded clones and increased TCR diversity were shown by the long-lived group, suggesting age selection. As age increased, observed TCR beta diversity per million T cells dropped in a roughly linear way, and a significant reduction was already evident by age about 36. Donor CMV infection status was unknown, potentially confounding age-related changes in expanded clonotypes.

As encoded in the germline V gene, CDR1 is SQVTM while CDR2 is ANQGSEA. Trimming accounts for 6 bases at V and 4 bases at J, while the number of junction bases matched to no gene is 20. Counted from cysteine to phenylalanine, this CDR3 has 17 amino acids. The retained sequence is limited to the CDR3, 51 bases, with the frame set at the first base. Donors were about 36 systemically healthy Caucasian individuals from Russia aged 6 to 90 years. Each donor gave about 9.8 milliliters of peripheral blood, drawn into EDTA-treated Vacutainer tubes. Ficoll-Paque density-gradient centrifugation was used to isolate PBMCs, with at least 7 million per sample. Total RNA, at least 6 micrograms per sample, was extracted from PBMCs with Trizol reagent. The percentages of naive CD45RAhigh/CD27high T cells were determined by flow cytometry on a PBMC aliquot from every donor. The table lists this clonotype with a few counts. Its specific antigen is unknown. No quality values exist for individual bases; no much larger clone is one base distant.

Library preparation was by 5' RACE. The instrument given in TCRdb is Illumina HiSeq 2500. A second PCR of roughly 7 to 11 cycles was performed with a sample-barcoded 5' primer and a J-beta primer mix. A template-switch 5' adaptor carrying 12 random nucleotides introduced a unique molecular identifier onto each TCR beta cDNA molecule. Each sample yielded at least 3 million CDR3-containing paired-end reads. First-strand cDNA was synthesized from all RNA with the Mint cDNA synthesis kit, primed by a TRBC-specific oligonucleotide. After uracil-DNA glycosylase treatment, a first 18-cycle PCR used universal primers M1SS and BC2_uni_R on all cDNA. In the source study's methods: Normalization of each sample was performed by random selection of 1 million high-quality reads, each carrying a distinct molecular identifier. Instead of being binned into consensus sequences, reads that shared molecular identifiers were thrown out. MiTCR, with a Q25 quality threshold and the strictest error-elimination algorithm, was used for CDR3 identification, clonotype clustering and error correction. Lower-bound total TCR beta diversity was estimated with a nonparametric unseen species model using Euler transformation. Starting from the raw public reads, TCRdb applied fastp trimming at Q25, assembled clones with MiXCR and retained in-frame beta chains. Merged by CDR3 protein, the rows form single entries marked with the most common genes and DNA. The V and J calls reflect TCRdb's pipeline rather than the authors' work. The sample contains 700,000 to 950,000 distinct CDR3 sequences, 58% of them found a single time. The top ten hold roughly 20% of the sample.

The chain joins TRBV29-1 to TRBJ2-7; 8 of the junction bases match TRBD2. The specimen was blood. The sequence was collected from a man aged 25-45 years in good health. The CDR3 protein: CSVTGTSRTSRSYEQYF. DNA sequence: TGCAGCGTAACCGGGACTTCCAGGACTAGCAGGTCTTACGAGCAGTACTTC.